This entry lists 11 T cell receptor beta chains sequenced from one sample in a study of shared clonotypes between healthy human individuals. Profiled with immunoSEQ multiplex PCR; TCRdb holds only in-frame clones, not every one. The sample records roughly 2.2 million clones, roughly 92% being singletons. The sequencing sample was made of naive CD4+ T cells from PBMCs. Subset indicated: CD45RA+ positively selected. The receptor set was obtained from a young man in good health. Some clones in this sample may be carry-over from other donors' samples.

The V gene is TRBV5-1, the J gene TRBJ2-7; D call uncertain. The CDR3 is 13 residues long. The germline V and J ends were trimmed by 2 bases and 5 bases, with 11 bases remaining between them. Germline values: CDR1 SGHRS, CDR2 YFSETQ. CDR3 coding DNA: TGCGCCAGCAGCTTTCACAACAGTGACGAGCAGTACTTC. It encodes CASSFHNSDEQYF.

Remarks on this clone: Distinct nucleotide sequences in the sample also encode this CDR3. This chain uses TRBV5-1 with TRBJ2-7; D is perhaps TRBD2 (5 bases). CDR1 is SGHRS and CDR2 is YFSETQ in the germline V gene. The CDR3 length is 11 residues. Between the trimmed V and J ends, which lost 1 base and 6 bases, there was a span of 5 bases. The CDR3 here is CASSLRGEQYF. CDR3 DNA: TGCGCCAGCAGCTTGCGGGGCGAGCAGTACTTC.

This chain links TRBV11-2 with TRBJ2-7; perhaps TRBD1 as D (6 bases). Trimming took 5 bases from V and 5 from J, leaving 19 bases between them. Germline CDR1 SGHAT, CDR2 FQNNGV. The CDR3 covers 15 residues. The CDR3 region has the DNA TGTGCCAGCAGCCTATTAGGGGGTGATCCGAACGAGCAGTACTTC. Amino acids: CASSLLGGDPNEQYF.

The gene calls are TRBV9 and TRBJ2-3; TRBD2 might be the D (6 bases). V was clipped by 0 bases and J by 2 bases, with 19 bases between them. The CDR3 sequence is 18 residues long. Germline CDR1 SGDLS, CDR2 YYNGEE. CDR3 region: CASSVGMPEGFYTDTQYF. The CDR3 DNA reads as TGTGCCAGCAGCGTAGGTATGCCGGAGGGCTTCTACACAGATACGCAGTATTTT.

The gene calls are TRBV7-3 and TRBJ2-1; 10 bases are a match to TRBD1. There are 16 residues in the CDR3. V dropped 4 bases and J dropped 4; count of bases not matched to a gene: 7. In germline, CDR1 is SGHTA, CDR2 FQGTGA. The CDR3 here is CASSYSGTGAYNEQFF. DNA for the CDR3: TGTGCCAGCAGCTATTCCGGGACAGGGGCATACAATGAGCAGTTCTTC.

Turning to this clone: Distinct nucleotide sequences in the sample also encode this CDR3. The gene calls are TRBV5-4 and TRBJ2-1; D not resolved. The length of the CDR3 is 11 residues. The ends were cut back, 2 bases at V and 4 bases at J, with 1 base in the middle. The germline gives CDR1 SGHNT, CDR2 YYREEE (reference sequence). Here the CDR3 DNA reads TGTGCCAGCAGCTTTTACAATGAGCAGTTCTTC. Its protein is CASSFYNEQFF.

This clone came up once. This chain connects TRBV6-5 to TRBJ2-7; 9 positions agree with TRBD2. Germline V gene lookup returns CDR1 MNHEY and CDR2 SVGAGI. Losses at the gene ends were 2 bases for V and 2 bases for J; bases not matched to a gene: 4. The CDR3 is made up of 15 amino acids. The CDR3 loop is CASSYGTSSTYEQYF. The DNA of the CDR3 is TGTGCCAGCAGTTACGGGACTAGCTCTACCTACGAGCAGTACTTC.

In DNA, the CDR3 is TGTGCCAGCAGTTCGCCGGGTCTTTCGGAATCCCAAGACACTGAAGCTTTCTTT. Protein: CASSSPGLSESQDTEAFF. The chain is built from TRBV28 and TRBJ1-1; D gene uncertain. Trimming removed 4 bases from V and 3 bases from J, with 24 bases in between. This CDR3 has 18 residues. CDR1 is MDHEN, CDR2 SYDVKM, per germline.

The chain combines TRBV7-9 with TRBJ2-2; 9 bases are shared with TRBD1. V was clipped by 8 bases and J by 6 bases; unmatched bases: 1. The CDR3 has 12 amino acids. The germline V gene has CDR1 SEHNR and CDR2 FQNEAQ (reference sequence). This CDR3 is CASRTGAGELFF. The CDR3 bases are TGTGCCAGCCGGACAGGGGCCGGGGAGCTGTTTTTT.

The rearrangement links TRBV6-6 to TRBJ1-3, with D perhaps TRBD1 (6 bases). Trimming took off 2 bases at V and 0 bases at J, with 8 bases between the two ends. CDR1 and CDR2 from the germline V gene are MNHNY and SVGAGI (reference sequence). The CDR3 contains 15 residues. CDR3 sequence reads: CASSYEGGSGNTIYF. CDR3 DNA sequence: TGTGCCAGCAGTTACGAGGGGGGCTCTGGAAACACCATATATTTT.

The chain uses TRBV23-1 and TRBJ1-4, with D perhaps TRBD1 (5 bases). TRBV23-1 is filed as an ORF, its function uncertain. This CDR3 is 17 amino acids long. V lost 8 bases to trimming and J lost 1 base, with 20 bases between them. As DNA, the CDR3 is TGCGCCAGCCGTCCGATTTTACGGGGGAGAACTAATGAAAAACTGTTTTTT. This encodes CASRPILRGRTNEKLFF.